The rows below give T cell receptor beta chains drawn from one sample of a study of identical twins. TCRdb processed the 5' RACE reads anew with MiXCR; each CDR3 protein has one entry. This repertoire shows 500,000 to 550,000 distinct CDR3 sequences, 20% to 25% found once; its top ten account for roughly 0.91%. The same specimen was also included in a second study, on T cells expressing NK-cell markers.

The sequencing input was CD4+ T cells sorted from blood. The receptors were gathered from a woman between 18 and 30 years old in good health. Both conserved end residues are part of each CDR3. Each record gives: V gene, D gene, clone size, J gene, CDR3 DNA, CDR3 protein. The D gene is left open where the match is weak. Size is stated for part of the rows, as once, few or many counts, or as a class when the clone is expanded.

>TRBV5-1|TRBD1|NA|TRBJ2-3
TGCGCCAGCAGCCCCGGGACAGGGGAAACAGATACGCAGTATTTT
CASSPGTGETDTQYF
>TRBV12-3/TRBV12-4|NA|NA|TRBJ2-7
TGTGCCAGCAGCCCCATTGGGGGGTACACCTACGAGCAGTACTTC
CASSPIGGYTYEQYF
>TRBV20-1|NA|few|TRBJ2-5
TGCAGTGCTAGAGATGTGGCGGAGGAGACCCAGTACTTC
CSARDVAEETQYF
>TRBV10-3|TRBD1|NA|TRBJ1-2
TGTGCCGCCGGGGGACAGAATTATGGCTACACCTTC
CAAGGQNYGYTF
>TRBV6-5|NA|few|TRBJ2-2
TGTGCCAGCAGTTACGGCTCCGGGGCCCTAACAACCGGGGAGCTGTTTTTT
CASSYGSGALTTGELFF
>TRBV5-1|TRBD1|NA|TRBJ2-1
TGCGCCAGCAGCTCGGACAGGGGGATGGGTGAGCAGTTCTTC
CASSSDRGMGEQFF
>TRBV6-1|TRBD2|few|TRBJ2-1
TGTGCCATCGGACTAGCGGGCACCCAGGCTTACAATGAGCAGTTCTTC
CAIGLAGTQAYNEQFF
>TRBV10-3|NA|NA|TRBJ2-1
TGTGCCATCAGTGACACGCCCTACAATGAGCAGTTCTTC
CAISDTPYNEQFF
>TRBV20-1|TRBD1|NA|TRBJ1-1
TGCTGTGCTAGAGATCCCGGGACAGGGGGCGGGTTCACTGAAGCTTTCTTT
CCARDPGTGGGFTEAFF
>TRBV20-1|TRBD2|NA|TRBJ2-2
TGCAGTGCTCCGCCCCCGTGGGGGGGGACCGGGGAGCTGTTTTTT
CSAPPPWGGTGELFF
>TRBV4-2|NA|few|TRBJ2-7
TGTGCCAGCAGCCTCGACTCGGACGAGCAGTACTTC
CASSLDSDEQYF
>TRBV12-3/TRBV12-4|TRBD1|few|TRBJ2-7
TGTGCCAGCAGCCGGGACAGATACTACGAGCAGTACTTC
CASSRDRYYEQYF
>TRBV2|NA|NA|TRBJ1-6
TGTGCCAGCAGTGGCCCAGGGGCCTCACCCCTCCACTTT
CASSGPGASPLHF
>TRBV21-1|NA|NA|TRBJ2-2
TGTGCCAGCAGCAAGTCACTTAACACCGGGGAGCTGTTTTTT
CASSKSLNTGELFF
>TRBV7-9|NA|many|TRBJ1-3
TGTGCCAGCAGCCTAACAGGGACGGTTGGAAACACCATATATTTT
CASSLTGTVGNTIYF
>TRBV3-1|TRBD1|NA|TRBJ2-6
TGTGCCAGCAGCCCTCGACAGGGCGGCTCCGGGGCCAACGTCCTGACTTTC
CASSPRQGGSGANVLTF
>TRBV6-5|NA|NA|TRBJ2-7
TGTGCCAGCAGTTACTCGAATGCCTACGAGCAGTACTTC
CASSYSNAYEQYF
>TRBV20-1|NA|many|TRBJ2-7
TGCAGTGCTAAAGAAAGAGAATACGAGCAGTACTTC
CSAKEREYEQYF
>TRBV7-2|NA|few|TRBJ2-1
TGTGCCAGCAGCTTTGGTCCCCCAATTAGCAATGAGCAGTTCTTC
CASSFGPPISNEQFF
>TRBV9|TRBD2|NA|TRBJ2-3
TGTGCCAGCAGCGTAGAGATAGCGGGGGGCTTAGATACGCAGTATTTT
CASSVEIAGGLDTQYF